The 22 T cell receptor beta chains listed next were all sequenced from one sample in a study of blood T cells in healthy people across ages. PCR was performed a second time for 7 to 11 cycles using a sample-barcoded 5' primer and a J-beta primer mix. TCRdb re-derived calls from the 5' RACE reads in MiXCR, one entry per CDR3 protein. Among around 800,000 distinct CDR3 sequences, around 45% were seen once, and the ten largest hold roughly a fifth. Sequencing used blood. All receptors come from a man between 60 and 75 years old in good health.

The gene calls are TRBV20-1 and TRBJ2-3, with D possibly being TRBD2 (5 bases). Germline-derived CDR1 and CDR2 are DFQATT and SNEGSKA (reference sequence). The CDR3 spans 15 residues. Trimming shortened V by 4 bases and J by 0 bases, and 14 bases separated the two germline ends. CDR3 DNA: TGCAGTGCTAACCCCGTGCGGGCTAGCACAGATACGCAGTATTTT. It encodes CSANPVRASTDTQYF.

The chain links TRBV20-1 to TRBJ1-1; 7 positions agree with TRBD1. The V gene's germline CDR1 is DFQATT and CDR2 SNEGSKA (reference sequence). The CDR3 runs 14 residues. Losses at the gene ends were 6 bases for V and 1 base for J; bases not matched to a gene: 8. The CDR3 reads CSARTGLRNTEAFF. The CDR3 DNA follows: TGCAGTGCCCGGACAGGCCTACGGAACACTGAAGCTTTCTTT.

The chain uses TRBV7-2 and TRBJ2-7; tentative D call: TRBD1 (6 bases). Trimming pared 7 bases from V and 3 bases from J, leaving 13 bases between. This CDR3 has 13 residues. Germline V gene sequence: CDR1 SGHTA, CDR2 FQGNSA. CDR3 nucleotides: TGTGCCAGCAACAAAGAGGACAGCTACGAGCAGTACTTC. As protein: CASNKEDSYEQYF.

This clonotype occurred a few times. This chain's CDR3 is CSARVSGKNNEQFF. The DNA of the CDR3 is TGCAGTGCTAGAGTTAGTGGGAAAAACAATGAGCAGTTCTTC. The chain combines TRBV20-1 with TRBJ2-1; no clear D gene. Germline V gene data show CDR1 as DFQATT and CDR2 as SNEGSKA (reference sequence). V shed 1 base and J shed 5 bases, with 12 bases lying between them. There are 14 residues in the CDR3.

This clonotype was recorded a few times. This sequence joins TRBV9 and TRBJ2-3, with 7 bases lining up with TRBD2. The CDR3 is 14 amino acids. Germline V gene lookup returns CDR1 SGDLS and CDR2 YYNGEE. The V and J ends lost 4 bases and 6 bases, in that order; junction bases with no gene match: 8. CDR3 sequence reads: CASSSRTSTDTQYF. CDR3 sequence (DNA): TGTGCCAGCAGCTCCCGGACTAGTACTGATACGCAGTATTTT.

This clonotype has at least ten counts. The J gene is TRBJ2-7, the V gene TRBV10-3; D may be TRBD2 (6 bases). The CDR3 loop spans 16 amino acids. Germline V CDR1 and CDR2: ENHRY, SYGVKD. V was clipped by 0 bases and J by 0 bases, with 12 bases between them. The DNA of the CDR3 is TGTGCCATCAGTGAGTCGGGGCAGGGAGGCTCCTACGAGCAGTACTTC. This sequence encodes CAISESGQGGSYEQYF.

The chain links TRBV7-2 to TRBJ1-2; D call uncertain. Germline V gene lookup returns CDR1 SGHTA and CDR2 FQGNSA. The CDR3 loop spans 13 amino acids. Trimming shortened V by 4 bases and J by 6 bases, and 12 bases separated the two germline ends. In nucleotides, the CDR3 is TGTGCCAGCAGCTCCCGGGAGGCGGATGGCTACACCTTC. This codes for CASSSREADGYTF.

The rearrangement uses TRBV9 and TRBJ2-3, with a possible D match to TRBD2 (5 bases). Between the trimmed V and J ends, which lost 4 bases and 3 bases, there was a span of 18 bases. From germline, CDR1 is SGDLS and CDR2 YYNGEE. CDR3 length: 16 amino acids. As DNA, the CDR3 is TGTGCCAGCAGCACCGGACTCTCAGTTGTTACAGATACGCAGTATTTT. Protein product: CASSTGLSVVTDTQYF.

This chain connects TRBV10-2 to TRBJ1-2, with D possibly TRBD1 on 5 matching bases. CDR3 length equals 11 residues. CDR1 is WSHSY, CDR2 SAAADI, per germline. Deletions cut 4 bases from V and 8 bases from J, with 8 bases between. The chain's CDR3 is CASSVGDGYTF. The CDR3, as DNA: TGCGCCAGCAGTGTAGGGGACGGCTACACCTTC.

This chain links TRBV5-6 with TRBJ2-1, with D possibly matching TRBD2 (5 bases). V lost 3 bases to trimming and J lost 7 bases, with 11 bases between them. Germline V gene sequence: CDR1 SGHDT, CDR2 YYEEEE. The CDR3 has 13 residues. CDR3 sequence: CASSWPSSNEQFF. The CDR3 DNA reads as TGTGCCAGCAGCTGGCCTAGCTCAAATGAGCAGTTCTTC.

The sample holds a few counts of this clonotype. The chain is built from TRBV29-1 and TRBJ2-1, with 7 bases lining up with TRBD1. This CDR3 has 14 amino acids. With V trimmed by 7 bases and J by 2 bases, 8 bases remained unmatched. Germline values: CDR1 SQVTM, CDR2 ANQGSEA. CDR3: CSAKTGSTYNEQFF. In DNA, the CDR3 is TGCAGCGCAAAGACAGGGTCTACCTACAATGAGCAGTTCTTC.

The sample holds a few counts of this clonotype. This chain connects TRBV6-5 to TRBJ1-1, with 9 bases that match TRBD1. V lost 4 bases, J lost 4 bases, and 4 bases stayed unmatched. Germline V gives CDR1 MNHEY, CDR2 SVGAGI. CDR3 length: 14 residues. Here the CDR3 DNA reads TGTGCCAGCAGTTTAAACAGGGGGCGCACTGAAGCTTTCTTT. Encoded protein: CASSLNRGRTEAFF.

The genes are TRBV15 and TRBJ2-7; perhaps TRBD2 as D (6 bases). The germline V gene has CDR1 LNHNV and CDR2 YYDKDF (reference sequence). With 5 bases removed from V and 10 bases from J, the gap between germline ends came to 24 bases. This CDR3 has 15 residues. The CDR3, as DNA: TGTGCCACCAGCGGTTACCGGGACTTACAAGAGGCCCAGTACTTC. This sequence encodes CATSGYRDLQEAQYF.

The sample holds a few counts of this clonotype. The chain is built from TRBV6-4 and TRBJ1-1; 12 bases line up with TRBD1. Germline loops: CDR1 MRHNA, CDR2 SNTAGT. This CDR3 is built from 14 residues. V dropped 6 bases and J dropped 6; count of bases not matched to a gene: 5. The CDR3 loop reads CASSSGQGASEAFF. CDR3 DNA: TGTGCCAGCAGCTCGGGACAGGGGGCCTCTGAAGCTTTCTTT.

This clonotype was seen a handful of times. This chain joins TRBV29-1 and TRBJ1-1; D gene uncertain. Germline V lookup: CDR1 SQVTM, CDR2 ANQGSEA. Trimming left V 6 bases short and J 0 bases short, with 14 bases between. This CDR3 contains 14 residues. CDR3 DNA sequence: TGCAGCGTCGTACCCGAGGTTATGAACACTGAAGCTTTCTTT. Translated: CSVVPEVMNTEAFF. The full variable domain, rest sourced from reference TRBV29-1 and TRBJ1-1, is SAVISQKPSRDICQRGTSLTIQCQVDSQVTMMFWYRQQPGQSLTLIATANQGSEATYESGFVIDKFPISRPNLTFSTLTVSNMSPEDSSIYLCSVVPEVMNTEAFFGQGTRLTVV.

This clonotype has only a few counts. Given a much more abundant clone one base away, this may be a read error. The chain uses TRBV9 and TRBJ2-7, with 9 bases that match TRBD2. The J segment lost 7 bases and the V segment lost 2 bases, leaving 13 bases of the junction unmatched. The CDR3 length is 16 residues. Germline lookup yields CDR1 SGDLS and CDR2 YYNGEE. For the CDR3, the DNA is TGTGCCAGCAGCGTCACTAGCGGGTACCCCCCCGATGAGCAGTACTTC. It translates to CASSVTSGYPPDEQYF.

This clonotype showed up just once. This chain links TRBV19 with TRBJ1-2, with D maybe TRBD1 (6 bases). The CDR3 has 14 residues. V lost 6 bases, J lost 6 bases, and 17 bases lay in between. The germline V gene encodes CDR1 LNHDA and CDR2 SQIVND (reference sequence). CDR3 amino acids: CASRPGWGADGYTF. As DNA, the CDR3 is TGTGCCAGTAGACCAGGGTGGGGGGCTGATGGCTACACCTTC.

The V gene is TRBV27, the J gene TRBJ2-3, with 9 bases that match TRBD2. The trim removed 2 bases at V and 2 bases at J, leaving 11 bases unmatched. Germline V CDR1 and CDR2: MNHEY, SMNVEV (reference sequence). This CDR3 comprises 18 residues. DNA of the CDR3: TGTGCCAGCAGTTTAGGGTGGTCTGTAGCGGGGGCCACAGATACGCAGTATTTT. Its translation: CASSLGWSVAGATDTQYF.

This clonotype has more than one count but fewer than ten. This sequence joins TRBV5-1 and TRBJ2-1, with 12 bases that match TRBD2. V was pared by 3 bases and J by 2 bases, with 12 bases of the junction left unmatched. CDR1 SGHRS and CDR2 YFSETQ come from the germline V gene. The CDR3 extends over 19 amino acids. The CDR3 reads CASSSQLAGGFRTYNEQFF. The CDR3 nucleotides read TGCGCCAGCAGCTCGCAACTAGCGGGGGGATTCCGAACCTACAATGAGCAGTTCTTC.

By frequency in the sample, this clonotype is medium-sized. J is TRBJ2-7 and V is TRBV4-1; D gene uncertain. Trimming pared 4 bases from V and 2 bases from J, leaving 18 bases between. CDR1 is MGHRA, CDR2 YSYEKL, per germline. This CDR3 has 16 residues. The CDR3 sequence: CASSPVAQVGAYEQYF. CDR3 nucleotides: TGCGCCAGCAGCCCCGTGGCACAAGTAGGCGCCTACGAGCAGTACTTC.

In this sample, this clonotype turned up a few times. The J gene is TRBJ1-1, the V gene TRBV5-1, with D maybe TRBD1 (6 bases). Germline loops: CDR1 SGHRS, CDR2 YFSETQ. This CDR3 is 15 amino acids long. The V end lost 4 bases, the J end lost 0 bases, and 13 bases lay between the germline ends. The DNA for the CDR3 is TGCGCCAGCAGCGAGGCAGGGGCAATGAACACTGAAGCTTTCTTT. Protein: CASSEAGAMNTEAFF.

J is TRBJ2-7 and V is TRBV14; D gene ambiguous. This CDR3 has 15 amino acids. CDR1 is SGHDN and CDR2 is FVKESK in the germline V gene. Trimming pared 2 bases from V and 3 bases from J, leaving 14 bases between. In DNA form, the CDR3 reads TGTGCCAGCAGCCAAACAAGTTCCACCCGCTACGAGCAGTACTTC. It is translated as CASSQTSSTRYEQYF.